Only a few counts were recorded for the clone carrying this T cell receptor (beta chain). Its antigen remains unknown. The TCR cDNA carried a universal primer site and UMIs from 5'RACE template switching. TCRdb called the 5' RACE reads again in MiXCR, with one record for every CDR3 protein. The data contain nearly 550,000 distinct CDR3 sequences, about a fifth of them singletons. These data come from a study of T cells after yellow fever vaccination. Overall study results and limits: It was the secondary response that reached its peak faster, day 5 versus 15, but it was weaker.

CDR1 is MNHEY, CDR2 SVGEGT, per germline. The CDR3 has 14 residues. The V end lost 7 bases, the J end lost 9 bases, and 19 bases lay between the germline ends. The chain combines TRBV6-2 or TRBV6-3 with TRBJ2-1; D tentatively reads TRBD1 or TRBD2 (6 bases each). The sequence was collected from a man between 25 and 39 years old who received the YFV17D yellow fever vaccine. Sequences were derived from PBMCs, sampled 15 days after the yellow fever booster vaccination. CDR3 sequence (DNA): TGTGCCAGCACCGAAGGGGGAGGTTTGCGTGAGCAGTTCTTC. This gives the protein CASTEGGGLREQFF.